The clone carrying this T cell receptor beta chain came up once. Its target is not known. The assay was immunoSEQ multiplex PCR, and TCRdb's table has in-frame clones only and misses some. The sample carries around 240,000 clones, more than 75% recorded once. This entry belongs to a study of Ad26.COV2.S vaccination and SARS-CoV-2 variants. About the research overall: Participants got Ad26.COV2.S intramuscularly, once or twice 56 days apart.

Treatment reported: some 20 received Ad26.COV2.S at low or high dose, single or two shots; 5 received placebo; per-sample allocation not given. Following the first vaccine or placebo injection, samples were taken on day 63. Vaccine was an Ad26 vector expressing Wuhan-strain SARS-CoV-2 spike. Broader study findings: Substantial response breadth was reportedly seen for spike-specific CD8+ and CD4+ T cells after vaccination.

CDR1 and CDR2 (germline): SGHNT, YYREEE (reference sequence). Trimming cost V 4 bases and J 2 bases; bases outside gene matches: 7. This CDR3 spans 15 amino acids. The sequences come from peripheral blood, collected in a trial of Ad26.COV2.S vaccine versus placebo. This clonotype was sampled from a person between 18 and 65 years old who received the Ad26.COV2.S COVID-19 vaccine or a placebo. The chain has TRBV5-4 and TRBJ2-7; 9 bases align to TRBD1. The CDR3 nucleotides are TGTGCCAGCAGCCCCCGGGACAGGGATACCTACGAGCAGTACTTC. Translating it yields CASSPRDRDTYEQYF.